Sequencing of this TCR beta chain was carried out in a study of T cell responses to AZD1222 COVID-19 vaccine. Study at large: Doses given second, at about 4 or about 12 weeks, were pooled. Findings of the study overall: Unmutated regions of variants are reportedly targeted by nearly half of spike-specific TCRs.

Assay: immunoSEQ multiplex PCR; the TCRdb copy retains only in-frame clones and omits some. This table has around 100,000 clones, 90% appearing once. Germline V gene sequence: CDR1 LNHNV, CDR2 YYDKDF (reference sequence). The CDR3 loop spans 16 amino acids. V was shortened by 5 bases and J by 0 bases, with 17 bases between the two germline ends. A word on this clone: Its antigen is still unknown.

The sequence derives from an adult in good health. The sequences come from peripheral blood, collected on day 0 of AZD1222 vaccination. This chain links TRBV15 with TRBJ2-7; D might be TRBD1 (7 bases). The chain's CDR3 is CATSGGGPLSSYEQYF. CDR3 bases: TGTGCCACCAGCGGAGGGGGCCCCCTCAGCTCCTACGAGCAGTACTTC.